Here is one TCR beta chain with its context. Its specificity is unknown. Germline V gene data show CDR1 as SQVTM and CDR2 as ANQGSEA. The V segment lost 7 bases and the J segment 5 bases; nucleotides outside the gene matches: 3. The CDR3 extends over 12 amino acids. This sample was taken from a study of blood T cells in healthy people across ages. General study points: Expanded clonotype changes were possibly confounded by unknown donor CMV status. Among long-lived donors, naive CD4+ cells were more numerous and diversity higher than in aged donors.

Next came a second PCR, run for about 7 to 12 cycles, which used a sample-barcoded 5' primer along with a J-beta primer mix. TCRdb ran MiXCR on the 5' RACE reads and lists one entry per CDR3 protein. The sample lists hundreds of thousands of distinct CDR3 sequences, roughly 21% occurring once. The sequenced material came from blood. V and J are TRBV29-1 and TRBJ2-3; 10 bases are shared with TRBD2. This sequence was found in a man aged 70 or older in good health. This chain's CDR3 is CSGLAGEDTQYF. As DNA, the CDR3 is TGCAGCGGTCTAGCGGGAGAAGATACGCAGTATTTT.